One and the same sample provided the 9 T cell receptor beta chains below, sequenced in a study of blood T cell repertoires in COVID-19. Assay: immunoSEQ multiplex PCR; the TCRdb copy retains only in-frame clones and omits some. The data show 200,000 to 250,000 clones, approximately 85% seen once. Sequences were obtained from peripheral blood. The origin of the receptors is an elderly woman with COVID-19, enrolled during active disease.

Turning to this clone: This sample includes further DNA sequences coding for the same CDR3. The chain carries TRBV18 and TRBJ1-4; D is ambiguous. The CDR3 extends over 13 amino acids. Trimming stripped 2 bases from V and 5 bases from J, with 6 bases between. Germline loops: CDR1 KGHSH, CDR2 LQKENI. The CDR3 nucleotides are TGTGCCAGCTCACCAAGCTTAAATGAAAAACTGTTTTTT. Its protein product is CASSPSLNEKLFF.

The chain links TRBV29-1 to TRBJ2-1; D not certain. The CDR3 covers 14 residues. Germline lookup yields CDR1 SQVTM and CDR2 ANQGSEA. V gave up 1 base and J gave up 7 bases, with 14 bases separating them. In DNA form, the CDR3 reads TGCAGCGTTGAAGGGCCTTACCCGAGGAATGAGCAGTTCTTC. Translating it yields CSVEGPYPRNEQFF.

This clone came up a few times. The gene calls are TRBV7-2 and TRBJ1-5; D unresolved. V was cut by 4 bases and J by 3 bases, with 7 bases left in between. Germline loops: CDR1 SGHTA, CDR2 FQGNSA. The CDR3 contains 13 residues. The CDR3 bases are TGTGCCAGCAGCTCTACCCCCAATCAGCCCCAGCATTTT. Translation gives CASSSTPNQPQHF.

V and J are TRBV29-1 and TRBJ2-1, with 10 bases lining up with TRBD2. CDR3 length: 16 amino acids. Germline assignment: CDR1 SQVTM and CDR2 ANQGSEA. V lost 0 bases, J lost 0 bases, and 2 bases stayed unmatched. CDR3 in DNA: TGCAGCGTTGAAGAGACTAGCGGGCGCTCCTACAATGAGCAGTTCTTC. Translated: CSVEETSGRSYNEQFF.

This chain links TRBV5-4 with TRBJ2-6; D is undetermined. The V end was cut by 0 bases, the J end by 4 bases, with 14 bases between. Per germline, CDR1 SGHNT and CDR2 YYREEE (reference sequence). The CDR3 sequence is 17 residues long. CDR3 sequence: CASSLASERLGANVLTF. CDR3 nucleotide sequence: TGTGCCAGCAGCTTGGCGTCAGAACGACTCGGGGCCAACGTCCTGACTTTC.

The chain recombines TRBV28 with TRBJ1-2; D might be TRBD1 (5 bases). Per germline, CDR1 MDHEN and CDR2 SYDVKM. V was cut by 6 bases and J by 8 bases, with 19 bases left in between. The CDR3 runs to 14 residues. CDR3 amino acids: CASSSLSRVEGYTF. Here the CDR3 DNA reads TGTGCCAGCAGCTCTCTCTCCAGGGTGGAAGGCTACACCTTC.

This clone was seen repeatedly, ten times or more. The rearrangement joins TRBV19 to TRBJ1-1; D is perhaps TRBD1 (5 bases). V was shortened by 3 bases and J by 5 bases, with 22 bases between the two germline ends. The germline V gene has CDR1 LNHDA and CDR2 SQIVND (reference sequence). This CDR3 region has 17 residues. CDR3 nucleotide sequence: TGTGCCAGTAGTATCGAGAGCTACAGGATAGATGGGACTGAAGCTTTCTTT. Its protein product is CASSIESYRIDGTEAFF. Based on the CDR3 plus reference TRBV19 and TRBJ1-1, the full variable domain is DGGITQSPKYLFRKEGQNVTLSCEQNLNHDAMYWYRQDPGQGLRLIYYSQIVNDFQKGDIAEGYSVSREKKESFPLTVTSAQKNPTAFYLCASSIESYRIDGTEAFFGQGTRLTVV.

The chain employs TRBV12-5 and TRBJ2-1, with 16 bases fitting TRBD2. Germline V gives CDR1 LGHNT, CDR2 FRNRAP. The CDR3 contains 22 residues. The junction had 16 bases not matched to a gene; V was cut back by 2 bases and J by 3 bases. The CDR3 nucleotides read TGTGCTAGTGGTTTGTCCCCCCAATCGGGGACTAGCGGGAGGGTTAGCTACAATGAGCAGTTCTTC. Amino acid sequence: CASGLSPQSGTSGRVSYNEQFF.

CDR3: CASSPGQGAHTEAFF. The DNA of the CDR3 is TGCGCCAGCAGCCCAGGACAGGGGGCGCACACTGAAGCTTTCTTT. This rearrangement joins TRBV5-1 to TRBJ1-1, with 11 bases that match TRBD1. The germline gives CDR1 SGHRS, CDR2 YFSETQ. V trimming: 4 bases; J trimming: 3 bases; junction bases outside the gene matches: 5. This CDR3 is built from 15 residues.